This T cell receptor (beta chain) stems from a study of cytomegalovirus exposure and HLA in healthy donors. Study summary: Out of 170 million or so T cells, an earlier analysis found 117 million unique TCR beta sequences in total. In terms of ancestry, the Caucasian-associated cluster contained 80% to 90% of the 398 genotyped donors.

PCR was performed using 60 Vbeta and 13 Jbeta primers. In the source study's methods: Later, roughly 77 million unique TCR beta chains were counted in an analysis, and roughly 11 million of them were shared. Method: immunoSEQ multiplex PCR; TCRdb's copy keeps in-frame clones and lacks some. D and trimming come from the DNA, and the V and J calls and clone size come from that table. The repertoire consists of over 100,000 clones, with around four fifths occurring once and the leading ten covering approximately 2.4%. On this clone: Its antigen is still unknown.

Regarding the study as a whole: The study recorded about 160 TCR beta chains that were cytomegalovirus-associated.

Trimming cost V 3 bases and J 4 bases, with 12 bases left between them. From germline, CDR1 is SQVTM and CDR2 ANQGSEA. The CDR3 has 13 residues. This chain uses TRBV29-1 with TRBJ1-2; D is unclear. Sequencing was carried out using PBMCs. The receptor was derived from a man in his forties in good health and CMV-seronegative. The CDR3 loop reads CSVDGGGPYGYTF. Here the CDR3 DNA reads TGCAGCGTTGATGGAGGTGGCCCCTATGGCTACACCTTC. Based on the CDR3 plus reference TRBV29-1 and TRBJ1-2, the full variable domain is SAVISQKPSRDICQRGTSLTIQCQVDSQVTMMFWYRQQPGQSLTLIATANQGSEATYESGFVIDKFPISRPNLTFSTLTVSNMSPEDSSIYLCSVDGGGPYGYTFGSGTRLTVV.